This T cell receptor (beta chain) came from a study of T cell changes during pregnancy in multiple sclerosis. TCRdb keeps only in-frame clones here, not all; method: immunoSEQ multiplex PCR. The data show 25,000 to 35,000 clones, around 89% seen once. The CDR3 is made up of 15 amino acids. Germline V CDR1 and CDR2: LNHDA, SQIVND (reference sequence). Losses at the gene ends were 6 bases for V and 0 bases for J; bases not matched to a gene: 5. This sample comprised CD4+ T cells from peripheral blood mononuclear cells, obtained in the third trimester of pregnancy. The J gene is TRBJ2-7, the V gene TRBV19; TRBD1 agrees at 10 bases. The receptor's source is a female donor in good health, enrolled as a control in a pregnancy study. The CDR3 loop reads CASRATGGGSYEQYF. The CDR3 DNA reads TGTGCCAGTAGGGCGACAGGGGGCGGCTCCTACGAGCAGTACTTC.